These T cell receptor beta chains were read from a single sample in a study of molecular identifiers for immune sequencing clone quantification. TCRdb re-analysed the PCR reads in MiXCR, keeping a single row per CDR3 protein. The repertoire includes nearly 650,000 distinct CDR3 sequences, 25% of them detected once, and around 0.78% sits in the top ten. The sample comprised naive CD8+ T cells from blood, with Jurkat cell RNA spiked in. These receptors came from a human donor in good health. Some libraries in this study had Jurkat cell RNA spiked in. Both conserved end residues are part of each CDR3. A D gene is named only where the DNA matches it firmly. The size entry is marked missing in some rows and otherwise reads once, few, many or a size class.

many | TRBJ1-1 | TRBV20-1 | - | CSAAGHLNTEAFF | TGCAGTGCTGCCGGACACCTGAACACTGAAGCTTTCTTT
many | TRBJ2-2 | TRBV24-1 | - | CATSDSGGRELFF | TGTGCCACCAGTGATTCCGGAGGCAGGGAGCTGTTTTTT
- | TRBJ2-5 | TRBV11-2 | - | CASSLEVSGQEETQYF | TGTGCCAGCAGCTTAGAAGTTTCGGGACAAGAAGAGACCCAGTACTTC
- | TRBJ1-1 | TRBV19 | - | CASSTLRGDTEAFF | TGTGCCAGTAGTACCCTTCGGGGGGACACTGAAGCTTTCTTT
many | TRBJ2-1 | TRBV5-1 | - | CASSGPMSSYNEQFF | TGCGCCAGCAGCGGTCCGATGAGCTCCTACAATGAGCAGTTCTTC
many | TRBJ1-5 | TRBV6-6 | - | CASSYTIGGPNQPQHF | TGTGCCAGCAGTTACACGATTGGGGGACCCAATCAGCCCCAGCATTTT
few | TRBJ1-1 | TRBV19 | TRBD1 | CASRIQGDTEAFF | TGTGCCAGCCGAATACAGGGGGACACTGAAGCTTTCTTT
few | TRBJ2-3 | TRBV7-9 | TRBD2 | CASSVAARLAGLSTDTQYF | TGTGCCAGCAGTGTCGCGGCCAGACTAGCGGGACTTAGCACAGATACGCAGTATTTT
- | TRBJ2-5 | TRBV12-3/TRBV12-4 | - | CASRKTSLQETQYF | TGTGCCAGCAGGAAAACTAGTTTGCAGGAGACCCAGTACTTC
many | TRBJ1-3 | TRBV20-1 | - | CSANDISGNTIYF | TGCAGTGCCAACGACATTTCTGGAAACACCATATATTTT
few | TRBJ2-3 | TRBV6-2/TRBV6-3 | - | CASKPGFSSTDTQYF | TGTGCCAGCAAACCGGGATTTTCTAGCACAGATACGCAGTATTTT
many | TRBJ2-7 | TRBV20-1 | TRBD2 | CSARYFASGMTYEQYF | TGCAGTGCTAGATACTTCGCTAGCGGGATGACCTACGAGCAGTACTTC
- | TRBJ1-1 | TRBV7-9 | - | CASSLARGVNTAAFF | TGTGCCAGCAGCTTAGCGCGGGGGGTGAACACTGCAGCTTTCTTT
few | TRBJ1-1 | TRBV6-2/TRBV6-3 | TRBD1 | CASSSWTGPKENTEAFF | TGTGCCAGCAGTTCGTGGACAGGACCCAAGGAGAACACTGAAGCTTTCTTT
few | TRBJ2-3 | TRBV10-3 | - | CAISESRGGIGTDTQYF | TGTGCCATCAGTGAGTCGAGGGGGGGCATAGGAACAGATACGCAGTATTTT
- | TRBJ2-7 | TRBV4-2 | TRBD2 | CASSQVGRTSGSYEQYF | TGTGCCAGCAGCCAAGTGGGTCGGACTAGCGGCTCCTACGAGCAGTACTTC
many | TRBJ2-7 | TRBV4-1 | TRBD1 | CASSQVEQGWYEQYF | TGCGCCAGCAGCCAAGTCGAACAGGGGTGGTACGAGCAGTACTTC
- | TRBJ1-2 | TRBV10-3 | TRBD1 | CAISDTGQEANYGYTF | TGTGCCATCAGCGATACCGGACAGGAAGCTAACTATGGCTACACCTTC
- | TRBJ2-7 | TRBV7-6 | TRBD2 | CASSWTSSGEQYF | TGTGCCAGCAGCTGGACTAGCAGCGGCGAGCAGTACTTC
many | TRBJ1-6 | TRBV6-5 | - | CASSYLAGDNSPLHF | TGTGCCAGCAGTTACCTGGCAGGGGATAATTCACCCCTCCACTTT
once | TRBJ1-1 | TRBV30 | - | CAWSEVGTEAFF | TGTGCCTGGAGTGAGGTAGGGACTGAAGCTTTCTTT
- | TRBJ1-6 | TRBV2 | TRBD1 | CASSRTGFTDSPLHF | TGTGCCAGCAGCCGGACAGGGTTTACGGATTCACCCCTCCACTTT
few | TRBJ1-6 | TRBV7-9 | - | CASSQDSYNSPLHF | TGTGCCAGCAGCCAGGACAGCTATAATTCACCCCTCCACTTT
- | TRBJ2-1 | TRBV7-9 | - | CASTSRDRIIYNERFF | TGTGCCAGCACATCCCGCGACAGGATCATCTACAATGAGCGGTTCTTC
- | TRBJ1-5 | TRBV27 | TRBD1 | CASASGTGGNQPQHF | TGTGCCAGCGCCTCCGGGACAGGGGGCAATCAGCCCCAGCATTTT
many | TRBJ1-1 | TRBV28 | - | CASSFRGGGTEAFF | TGTGCCAGCAGTTTCCGCGGGGGCGGCACTGAAGCTTTCTTT
few | TRBJ1-2 | TRBV11-2 | TRBD1 | CASSPRHGQDGYTF | TGTGCCAGCAGCCCACGACACGGACAGGATGGCTACACCTTC
few | TRBJ1-2 | TRBV4-2 | - | CASSRTGRTVNYGYTF | TGTGCCAGCAGCCGAACAGGCCGAACCGTTAACTATGGCTACACCTTC
many | TRBJ2-7 | TRBV12-3/TRBV12-4 | - | CASSFGRVSSYEQYF | TGTGCCAGCAGTTTTGGACGGGTCAGCTCCTACGAGCAGTACTTC
- | TRBJ1-4 | TRBV4-3 | - | CASSMTDPVATNEKLFF | TGCGCCAGCAGCATGACAGATCCAGTGGCAACTAATGAAAAACTGTTTTTT
few | TRBJ2-2 | TRBV28 | TRBD1 | CASSSRQGPNTGELFF | TGTGCCAGCAGTTCCCGACAGGGCCCTAACACCGGGGAGCTGTTTTTT
many | TRBJ1-4 | TRBV4-3 | - | CASSQGGGDYEKLFF | TGCGCCAGCAGCCAAGGCGGCGGGGATTATGAAAAACTGTTTTTT
- | TRBJ1-1 | TRBV11-2 | TRBD1 | CASSYLQGTNTEAFF | TGTGCCAGCAGCTACCTACAGGGGACGAACACTGAAGCTTTCTTT
- | TRBJ1-3 | TRBV3-1 | - | CASSQDESSGDTIYF | TGTGCCAGCAGCCAAGATGAGAGCTCTGGAGACACCATATATTTT
- | TRBJ2-7 | TRBV7-9 | TRBD1 | CASSGDRDFYEQYF | TGTGCCAGCAGCGGGGACAGGGACTTCTACGAGCAGTACTTC
- | TRBJ2-1 | TRBV29-1 | TRBD2 | CSFWGETGGGNEQFF | TGCAGCTTCTGGGGCGAGACGGGAGGAGGCAATGAGCAGTTCTTC
many | TRBJ2-3 | TRBV28 | TRBD1 | CASRDPQQGAPRDTQYF | TGTGCCAGCAGGGATCCCCAACAGGGGGCGCCGAGAGATACGCAGTATTTT
- | TRBJ2-7 | TRBV13 | TRBD1 | CASSPGDRGSSYEQYF | TGTGCCAGCAGCCCTGGGGACAGAGGGAGCTCCTACGAGCAGTACTTC
many | TRBJ2-5 | TRBV29-1 | - | CSVAGGQETQYF | TGCAGCGTTGCGGGCGGCCAAGAGACCCAGTACTTC
- | TRBJ2-7 | TRBV20-1 | - | CSAGVIGSGYEQYF | TGCAGTGCCGGCGTTATTGGGTCCGGGTACGAGCAGTACTTC
- | TRBJ2-3 | TRBV19 | - | CASSIRGGADTQYF | TGTGCCAGTAGTATTCGCGGCGGCGCAGATACGCAGTATTTT
- | TRBJ1-1 | TRBV29-1 | - | CSVDQDGSSEALF | TGCAGCGTTGATCAGGACGGCTCCTCTGAAGCTCTCTTT